This entry lists 19 T cell receptor beta chains sequenced from one sample in a study of early T cells in non-severe SARS-CoV-2 infection. TCRdb reprocessed the 5' RACE reads via MiXCR and lists one record per CDR3 protein. The table includes over 85,000 distinct CDR3 sequences, roughly 13% detected once. Material: whole blood. The receptors come from an adult who was a healthcare worker with PCR-confirmed SARS-CoV-2 infection or an uninfected control (not recorded which).

The chain links TRBV6-5 to TRBJ2-3; 10 bases align to TRBD2. CDR1 MNHEY and CDR2 SVGAGI come from the germline V gene. The CDR3 consists of 16 residues. V lost 0 bases and J lost 4; bases outside the gene matches: 4. CDR3: CASSYSIAGGADTQYF. In DNA form, the CDR3 reads TGTGCCAGCAGTTACTCAATAGCGGGAGGCGCAGATACGCAGTATTTT.

The chain employs TRBV5-5 and TRBJ1-2; no clear D gene. Trimming shortened V by 4 bases and J by 2 bases, and 18 bases separated the two germline ends. In germline, CDR1 is SGHKS, CDR2 YYEKEE (reference sequence). The CDR3 length is 16 residues. CDR3 DNA: TGTGCCAGCAGCCTGAATCGCGTGACAACGAACTATGGCTACACCTTC. Translating gives CASSLNRVTTNYGYTF.

The table lists this clonotype with a few counts. The CDR3 DNA is TGCAGCGTTGAAGGAGCGGGAGTAGGGGGAGATACGCAGTATTTT. Translation: CSVEGAGVGGDTQYF. This chain links TRBV29-1 with TRBJ2-3; 8 bases fit TRBD2. After removal of 1 base from V and 5 bases from J, the junction contained 8 bases not matched to a gene. From germline, CDR1 is SQVTM and CDR2 ANQGSEA. The CDR3 totals 15 residues.

This clonotype appeared many times. The chain joins TRBV10-3 to TRBJ2-7; no clear D gene. Trimming took 4 bases from V and 2 from J, leaving 12 bases between them. In germline, CDR1 is ENHRY, CDR2 SYGVKD. This CDR3 contains 14 residues. The CDR3 is CAISGRSLPYEQYF. In DNA form, the CDR3 reads TGTGCCATCAGTGGTCGGAGCCTTCCCTACGAGCAGTACTTC.

This clonotype was detected ten times or more. This chain links TRBV12-3 or TRBV12-4 with TRBJ2-7, with 7 bases fitting TRBD2. V dropped 1 base and J dropped 6; count of bases not matched to a gene: 15. This CDR3 comprises 17 residues. The CDR3 sequence: CASSLVPPSGPYCEQYF. CDR3 DNA: TGTGCCAGCAGTTTAGTCCCTCCTAGCGGCCCCTACTGCGAGCAGTACTTC.

This clonotype showed up many times. The chain uses TRBV24-1 and TRBJ2-3; D remains unclear. Germline V CDR1 and CDR2: KGHDR, SFDVKD. V lost 3 bases, J lost 3 bases, and 9 bases lay in between. The CDR3 runs 14 residues. In DNA form, the CDR3 reads TGTGCCACCAGTGATGACCACAGTACAGATACGCAGTATTTT. Protein sequence: CATSDDHSTDTQYF.

The chain links TRBV2 to TRBJ1-1; 7 nucleotides match TRBD1. Germline loops: CDR1 SNHLY, CDR2 FYNNEI. The CDR3 extends over 16 amino acids. Losses at the gene ends were 4 bases for V and 1 base for J; bases not matched to a gene: 9. The CDR3 spells CASSARQGGANTEAFF. CDR3 DNA sequence: TGTGCCAGCAGTGCGCGACAGGGAGGGGCGAACACTGAAGCTTTCTTT. Full variable domain (remainder filled in from reference TRBV2 and TRBJ1-1): EPEVTQTPSHQVTQMGQEVILRCVPISNHLYFYWYRQILGQKVEFLVSFYNNEISEKSEIFDDQFSVERPDGSNFTLKIRSTKLEDSAMYFCASSARQGGANTEAFFGQGTRLTVV.

This clonotype was observed a few times. The V call is TRBV5-1, the J call TRBJ2-1, with 9 bases fitting TRBD2. Germline lookup yields CDR1 SGHRS and CDR2 YFSETQ. Trimming took 0 bases from V and 8 from J; bases not matched to a gene: 6. The CDR3 runs to 15 residues. The CDR3 DNA sequence: TGCGCCAGCAGCTTGGTGGCGGGAGGGCCCCATGAGCAGTTCTTC. It encodes CASSLVAGGPHEQFF.

In this sample, this clonotype turned up a few times. The chain recombines TRBV28 with TRBJ2-7; TRBD2 matches 7 bases. V shed 5 bases, J shed 1 base, and the junction held 14 bases outside the gene matches. This CDR3 comprises 17 residues. Per germline, CDR1 MDHEN and CDR2 SYDVKM. The chain's CDR3 is CASSPPTNERGSYEQYF. The CDR3 DNA sequence: TGTGCCAGCAGTCCCCCAACAAATGAGCGGGGTTCCTACGAGCAGTACTTC. Full variable domain (remainder filled in from reference TRBV28 and TRBJ2-7): DVKVTQSSRYLVKRTGEKVFLECVQDMDHENMFWYRQDPGLGLRLIYFSYDVKMKEKGDIPEGYSVSREKKERFSLILESASTNQTSMYLCASSPPTNERGSYEQYFGPGTRLTVT.

This clonotype has at least ten counts. This chain connects TRBV29-1 to TRBJ2-1, with 7 bases identical to TRBD1. Looked up from germline, CDR1 is SQVTM and CDR2 is ANQGSEA. This CDR3 is built from 14 residues. The V and J ends lost 6 bases and 0 bases, in that order; junction bases with no gene match: 5. The CDR3 sequence is CSVKTGSSYNEQFF. Written as DNA, the CDR3 is TGCAGCGTGAAGACAGGGAGCTCCTACAATGAGCAGTTCTTC.

The genes are TRBV5-6 and TRBJ2-7; TRBD1 matches at 11 bases. With 4 bases clipped from V and 6 bases from J, the junction kept 9 bases outside the gene matches. The CDR3 sequence is 15 residues long. The germline V gene encodes CDR1 SGHDT and CDR2 YYEEEE. As DNA, the CDR3 is TGTGCCAGCAGCGGAGGGACAGGGGGTCCAGTCGAGCAGTACTTC. Protein: CASSGGTGGPVEQYF.

At least ten counts were recorded for this clonotype. This rearrangement joins TRBV6-1 to TRBJ1-2; no clear D. Trimming removed 10 bases from V and 3 bases from J, with 15 bases in between. This CDR3 comprises 13 residues. Looked up from germline, CDR1 is MNHNS and CDR2 is SASEGT. The CDR3 loop reads CATATTVHYGYTF. The CDR3 nucleotides read TGTGCCACCGCGACTACTGTTCACTATGGCTACACCTTC.

Ten or more counts support this clonotype. The chain combines TRBV27 with TRBJ2-3, with D unresolved. V shed 8 bases and J shed 6 bases, with 15 bases lying between them. Germline CDR1 and CDR2: MNHEY and SMNVEV (reference sequence). The CDR3 is 13 amino acids. The CDR3 DNA sequence: TGTGCCAGCGGTCAGCAGGAGATGGATACGCAGTATTTT. Residues: CASGQQEMDTQYF.

There are many counts of this clonotype. The chain carries TRBV6-1 and TRBJ1-6; D is possibly TRBD1 (5 bases). The germline gives CDR1 MNHNS, CDR2 SASEGT. The CDR3 has 17 residues. Trimming took off 3 bases at V and 4 bases at J, with 16 bases between the two ends. Here the CDR3 DNA reads TGTGCCAGCAGTGAGGGCCAGGGAGGCTCGTATAATTCACCCCTCCACTTT. Amino acids: CASSEGQGGSYNSPLHF.

The chain couples TRBV28 to TRBJ1-2, with TRBD1 matching over 7 bases. From germline, CDR1 is MDHEN and CDR2 SYDVKM. With 4 bases clipped from V and 8 bases from J, the junction kept 7 bases outside the gene matches. The CDR3 runs 13 residues. The CDR3 reads CASSSHQGGGYTF. In DNA form, the CDR3 reads TGTGCCAGCAGTTCACATCAGGGGGGCGGCTACACCTTC.

CDR3 region: CASSFQRSDGYTF. The DNA of the CDR3 is TGTGCCAGCAGTTTTCAGAGGTCGGATGGCTACACCTTC. The V call is TRBV28, the J call TRBJ1-2; D unclear. The CDR3 totals 13 residues. Germline V CDR1 and CDR2: MDHEN, SYDVKM. V lost 3 bases and J 6 bases, leaving 11 bases between the germline ends.

The V and J genes are TRBV20-1 and TRBJ2-5; 8 positions match TRBD2. Germline V gives CDR1 DFQATT, CDR2 SNEGSKA (reference sequence). Trimming cost V 6 bases and J 3 bases; bases outside gene matches: 3. There are 12 residues in the CDR3. CDR3 loop: CSARRGEETQYF. CDR3 coding DNA: TGCAGTGCCAGGCGGGGGGAAGAGACCCAGTACTTC.

V and J are TRBV3-1 and TRBJ2-4; 11 bases map to TRBD2. From germline, CDR1 is LGHDT and CDR2 YNNKEL (reference sequence). Trimming cost V 3 bases and J 0 bases; bases outside gene matches: 7. This CDR3 has 18 amino acids. CDR3: CASSQRTSGSLAKNIQYF. The CDR3 bases are TGTGCCAGCAGCCAGCGGACTAGCGGGTCCTTAGCCAAAAACATTCAGTACTTC.

A few counts support this clonotype. J is TRBJ2-2 and V is TRBV4-2; 11 positions match TRBD2. Germline V gene sequence: CDR1 LGHNA, CDR2 YNFKEQ. J lost 7 bases, V lost 4 bases, and 5 bases had no gene match. The CDR3 runs 15 residues. The DNA for the CDR3 is TGTGCCAGCAGCCCACGACTAGCGGGACTCGGGGAGCTGTTTTTT. The encoded protein is CASSPRLAGLGELFF.